This passage covers 24 T cell receptor beta chains from one sample sequenced in a study of shared clonotypes between healthy human individuals (dated by TCRdb to about 2020). The library was prepared using the immunoSEQ multiplex PCR assay. TCRdb obtained this table from immuneACCESS and retained in-frame rearrangements with V and J assigned. These tables miss some clones; where compared with another copy, unresolved V genes account for less than half of the shortfall, and the remainder is unexplained. In all, the sample holds about 2.3 million clones, and less than 95% of those were seen once. The ten largest clones take up about 0.36% of the sample. Sequenced input: naive CD4+ T cells from PBMCs. The sample's cell subset or site label, decoded: CD45RA+ positively selected. The origin of the receptors is a man between 18 and 35 years old in good health. Some clones in this sample may be carry-over from other donors' samples.

The rearrangement links TRBV27 to TRBJ2-5, with D maybe TRBD2 (5 bases). Judging by the DNA end, TRBJ2-7 fits better; the J call may be wrong. CDR1 MNHEY and CDR2 SMNVEV come from the germline V gene (reference sequence). The length of the CDR3 is 12 residues. The CDR3 DNA reads TGTGCCAGCGGGGAGCGCCCCTACGAGCAGTACTTC. Amino acids: CASGERPYEQYF.

Comment on this clone: This same CDR3 is encoded by further DNA sequences in the sample. The V call is TRBV19, the J call TRBJ2-7; D is uncertain. The V end was cut by 3 bases, the J end by 0 bases, with 6 bases between. The CDR3 totals 13 residues. CDR1 is LNHDA, CDR2 SQIVND, per germline (reference sequence). This chain's CDR3 is CASSIDSSYEQYF. The CDR3, as DNA: TGTGCCAGTAGTATCGATAGCTCCTACGAGCAGTACTTC. The full variable domain, in which reference TRBV19 and TRBJ2-7 provide the parts outside the CDR3, is DGGITQSPKYLFRKEGQNVTLSCEQNLNHDAMYWYRQDPGQGLRLIYYSQIVNDFQKGDIAEGYSVSREKKESFPLTVTSAQKNPTAFYLCASSIDSSYEQYFGPGTRLTVT.

The gene calls are TRBV19 and TRBJ2-7, with D unclear. V was pared by 7 bases and J by 3 bases, with 13 bases between. Germline V CDR1 and CDR2: LNHDA, SQIVND (reference sequence). This CDR3 has 13 amino acids. This CDR3 is CASNQGRNYEQYF. CDR3 coding DNA: TGTGCCAGTAACCAAGGGCGCAACTACGAGCAGTACTTC.

The chain has TRBV5-1 and TRBJ2-6; D gene ambiguous. Trimming left V 4 bases short and J 3 bases short, with 8 bases between. CDR1 and CDR2 (germline): SGHRS, YFSETQ. The CDR3 has 14 amino acids. The CDR3 protein is CASSPSIGANVLTF. In DNA, the CDR3 is TGCGCCAGCAGCCCTTCGATTGGGGCCAACGTCCTGACTTTC.

The gene calls are TRBV5-1 and TRBJ2-3; maybe TRBD1 (6 bases). Trimming removed 1 base at V and 2 bases at J, with 11 bases between. The CDR3 loop spans 15 amino acids. Germline V gene sequence: CDR1 SGHRS, CDR2 YFSETQ. CDR3 sequence (DNA): TGCGCCAGCAGCTTGTTGTACAGGGACACAGATACGCAGTATTTT. Its protein is CASSLLYRDTDTQYF. Looking up the rest from reference TRBV5-1 and TRBJ2-3 gives the full variable domain: KAGVTQTPRYLIKTRGQQVTLSCSPISGHRSVSWYQQTPGQGLQFLFEYFSETQRNKGNFPGRFSGRQFSNSRSEMNVSTLELGDSALYLCASSLLYRDTDTQYFGPGTRLTVL.

Only one count was recorded for this clone. The V call is TRBV4-1, the J call TRBJ1-4; possibly TRBD1 for D (5 bases). The CDR3 extends over 13 amino acids. The germline gives CDR1 MGHRA, CDR2 YSYEKL. V was clipped by 5 bases and J by 6 bases, with 10 bases between them. The CDR3 DNA reads as TGCGCCAGCAGCAGAGGGGTTTATGAAAAACTGTTTTTT. It encodes CASSRGVYEKLFF.

The rearrangement joins TRBV2 to TRBJ2-7; 10 nucleotides match TRBD2. The CDR3 has 15 residues. Germline V gene lookup returns CDR1 SNHLY and CDR2 FYNNEI. J was trimmed by 0 bases and V by 8 bases; bases with no gene match: 7. The CDR3 DNA is TGTGCCAGCGGGGAGCGGGAGGGAAGCTCCTACGAGCAGTACTTC. Residues: CASGEREGSSYEQYF.

The V gene is TRBV7-2, the J gene TRBJ2-1, with D tentatively TRBD2 (6 bases). Between the trimmed V and J ends, which lost 0 bases and 4 bases, there was a span of 13 bases. The CDR3 runs 16 residues. Germline V gives CDR1 SGHTA, CDR2 FQGNSA. In DNA form, the CDR3 reads TGTGCCAGCAGCTTAGCGTCGTGGGACTTATACAATGAGCAGTTCTTC. Its protein product is CASSLASWDLYNEQFF.

CDR3 bases: TGTGCCAGCAGCAAGTTGAGGGACAGGGGGCGAAGAGAGACCCAGTACTTC. Residues: CASSKLRDRGRRETQYF. The chain combines TRBV21-1 with TRBJ2-5; the tabulated D call, TRBD1, remains unverified against the DNA. TRBV21-1 is a recognized pseudogene. The CDR3 extends over 17 amino acids.

The gene calls are TRBV7-8 and TRBJ1-5, with 7 bases that match TRBD1. This CDR3 is 15 amino acids long. Germline assignment: CDR1 SGHVS and CDR2 FQNEAQ. V dropped 6 bases and J dropped 1; count of bases not matched to a gene: 6. The CDR3 coding sequence is TGTGCCAGCAGTCCAGACAGGGCGAGCAATCAGCCCCAGCATTTT. Translation gives CASSPDRASNQPQHF.

The sample holds a few counts of this clone. This rearrangement joins TRBV30 to TRBJ1-4, with TRBD1 matching 9 bases. The ends lost 3 bases at V and 8 bases at J; junction bases unmatched: 7. Germline assignment: CDR1 GTSNPN and CDR2 SVGIG (reference sequence). The length of the CDR3 is 14 residues. The CDR3 region has the DNA TGTGCCTGGAGCGATGACAGGGGGGGCGAAAAACTGTTTTTT. Residues: CAWSDDRGGEKLFF.

A remark on this clone: This sample includes further DNA sequences coding for the same CDR3. CDR3 residues: CASSERAGSSYEQYF. In DNA, the CDR3 is TGTGCCAGCAGTGAACGGGCGGGTAGCTCCTACGAGCAGTACTTC. The chain couples TRBV6-1 to TRBJ2-7, with D maybe TRBD2 (5 bases). Looked up from germline, CDR1 is MNHNS and CDR2 is SASEGT. The CDR3 has 15 amino acids. The germline V and J ends were trimmed by 2 bases and 0 bases, with 11 bases remaining between them.

The chain combines TRBV7-9 with TRBJ1-1; possibly TRBD1 for D (5 bases). V gave up 2 bases and J gave up 5 bases, with 9 bases separating them. The length of the CDR3 is 13 residues. In germline, CDR1 is SEHNR, CDR2 FQNEAQ (reference sequence). DNA for the CDR3: TGTGCCAGCAGCTTAATGGACACAACTGAAGCTTTCTTT. Protein product: CASSLMDTTEAFF.

V and J are TRBV18 and TRBJ1-5; D not resolved. CDR1 is KGHSH, CDR2 LQKENI, per germline. Deletions cut 0 bases from V and 0 bases from J, with 6 bases between. The CDR3 has 15 amino acids. CDR3: CASSPPGISNQPQHF. The CDR3 DNA is TGTGCCAGCTCACCACCAGGGATTAGCAATCAGCCCCAGCATTTT.

This clone was detected once. The chain combines TRBV27 with TRBJ2-1; 10 nucleotides align to TRBD2. V trimming: 6 bases; J trimming: 6 bases; junction bases outside the gene matches: 5. The CDR3 extends over 14 amino acids. From germline, CDR1 is MNHEY and CDR2 SMNVEV (reference sequence). The CDR3 DNA reads as TGTGCCAGCAGGCCGGGACTAGCGCCCAATGAGCAGTTCTTC. Translated, it gives CASRPGLAPNEQFF.

The chain couples TRBV4-3 to TRBJ2-3; D unclear. V lost 4 bases, J lost 8 bases, and 13 bases lay in between. The germline gives CDR1 LGHNA, CDR2 YSLEER. The CDR3 covers 13 residues. CDR3 DNA sequence: TGCGCCAGCAGCCGCGACGTCTACGGTACGCAGTATTTT. It yields the protein CASSRDVYGTQYF.

In nucleotides, the CDR3 is TGTGCCAGCAGTCCGGGACTAGCGGGAGTCTCGGGGGAGCTGTTTTTT. Translation: CASSPGLAGVSGELFF. The rearrangement joins TRBV28 to TRBJ2-2; 14 nucleotides line up with TRBD2. Germline loops: CDR1 MDHEN, CDR2 SYDVKM. Losses at the gene ends were 5 bases for V and 8 bases for J; bases not matched to a gene: 7. The CDR3 covers 16 residues.

J is TRBJ1-1 and V is TRBV25-1; D gene uncertain. This CDR3 spans 11 amino acids. Germline-derived CDR1 and CDR2 are MGHDK and SYGVNS. Trimming removed 2 bases at V and 10 bases at J, with 8 bases between. The CDR3 region has the DNA TGTGCCAGCAGTGAAGGTGGAAGAGCTTTCTTT. This sequence encodes CASSEGGRAFF.

V usage is TRBV5-1 and J usage is TRBJ1-2; maybe TRBD1 (6 bases). Germline V gene sequence: CDR1 SGHRS, CDR2 YFSETQ. Between the trimmed V and J ends, which lost 1 base and 3 bases, there was a span of 7 bases. The CDR3 is made up of 13 amino acids. The CDR3 nucleotides are TGCGCCAGCAGCTTGTACAGGGACTATGGCTACACCTTC. Protein product: CASSLYRDYGYTF.

The gene calls are TRBV12-5 and TRBJ2-7, with D unresolved. Germline V gene sequence: CDR1 LGHNT, CDR2 FRNRAP. This CDR3 spans 14 amino acids. Trimming stripped 3 bases from V and 1 base from J, with 10 bases between. The DNA for the CDR3 is TGTGCTAGTGGTTTCCCCCCCGCGTCCTACGAGCAGTACTTC. It translates to CASGFPPASYEQYF.

The V call is TRBV7-8, the J call TRBJ1-5; 7 bases map to TRBD1. Germline CDR1 and CDR2: SGHVS and FQNEAQ. V was pared by 8 bases and J by 2 bases, with 6 bases of the junction left unmatched. The CDR3 loop spans 14 amino acids. In nucleotides, the CDR3 is TGTGCCAGCGGCCACAGGGGAGGCAATCAGCCCCAGCATTTT. Its translation is CASGHRGGNQPQHF.

This chain uses TRBV7-2 with TRBJ2-3; 9 bases map to TRBD1. The germline V gene encodes CDR1 SGHTA and CDR2 FQGNSA. There are 16 residues in the CDR3. V trimming: 6 bases; J trimming: 4 bases; junction bases outside the gene matches: 11. The CDR3, as DNA: TGTGCCAGCAGATTACAGGGGGCCCTTGGCCCAGATACGCAGTATTTT. Its protein is CASRLQGALGPDTQYF.

This chain links TRBV5-1 with TRBJ2-7, with D possibly being TRBD1 (7 bases). CDR1 SGHRS and CDR2 YFSETQ come from the germline V gene. CDR3 length: 15 residues. The V and J ends lost 1 base and 5 bases respectively, with 16 bases between them. CDR3 in amino acids: CASSLYVGGGNEQYF. DNA for the CDR3: TGCGCCAGCAGCTTGTACGTAGGGGGCGGGAACGAGCAGTACTTC.

This chain joins TRBV5-1 and TRBJ2-6; D might be TRBD1 (7 bases). The V gene lost 2 bases and the J gene lost 0 bases, with 15 bases spanning the gap. The V gene's germline CDR1 is SGHRS and CDR2 YFSETQ. The CDR3 totals 18 residues. CDR3 coding DNA: TGCGCCAGCAGCTTCCGATCAGGGGGGCTCTCTGGGGCCAACGTCCTGACTTTC. This translates into CASSFRSGGLSGANVLTF. Variable domain in full (rest from reference TRBV5-1 and TRBJ2-6): KAGVTQTPRYLIKTRGQQVTLSCSPISGHRSVSWYQQTPGQGLQFLFEYFSETQRNKGNFPGRFSGRQFSNSRSEMNVSTLELGDSALYLCASSFRSGGLSGANVLTFGAGSRLTVL.